This T cell receptor (beta chain) emerged from a study of identical twins. The CDR3 has 16 amino acids. The junction had 6 bases not matched to a gene; V was cut back by 3 bases and J by 0 bases. Germline V gene lookup returns CDR1 SNHLY and CDR2 FYNNEI. The study, taken as a whole, reports: With abundant cord blood beta clonotypes, insertions were fewer; memory repertoires showed no such pattern.

TCRdb itself ran the 5' RACE reads through MiXCR, one entry per CDR3 protein. The sample has a few hundred thousand distinct CDR3 sequences; around a sixth are singletons. To note about this clonotype: Antigen unknown.

Source material: naive T cells sorted from blood. The chain is built from TRBV2 and TRBJ1-1; 8 nucleotides align to TRBD1. This clonotype was obtained from a man in his forties or fifties in good health. The CDR3 DNA reads as TGTGCCAGCAGTGAGCAGGGGGCTCAAATGAACACTGAAGCTTTCTTT. Translated, it gives CASSEQGAQMNTEAFF.